A single sample is the source of the 12 T cell receptor beta chains below, sequenced in a study of beta chain features in type 1 diabetes. These TCRs are of unknown antigen specificity. Isolated RNA was reverse transcribed in full, so expressed TCRB transcripts were sequenced. TCRdb's copy holds only in-frame clones and misses some; the assay was immunoSEQ multiplex PCR. Of around 600,000 clones listed, around 12% are singletons. Study conclusions and caveats: A moderate, significant TCRB CDR3 shortening appeared in type 1 diabetes across four CD4+ subsets.

The sample consisted of naive CD4+ T cells from blood. The receptor set was obtained from a man younger than 45 with type 1 diabetes.

This clone was picked up a small number of times. The chain is built from TRBV4-2 and TRBJ2-3; no clear D gene. V lost 2 bases to trimming and J lost 1 base, with 7 bases between them. Germline CDR1 and CDR2: LGHNA and YNFKEQ. The CDR3 length is 14 residues. The CDR3 nucleotides read TGTGCCAGCAGCCAATCGTCCGGCACAGATACGCAGTATTTT. Protein sequence: CASSQSSGTDTQYF.

V usage is TRBV10-3 and J usage is TRBJ1-1; TRBD1 agrees at 9 bases. J gave up 4 bases and V 0 bases, and 9 bases lay outside the gene matches. The CDR3 covers 17 residues. CDR1 ENHRY and CDR2 SYGVKD come from the germline V gene. The CDR3 nucleotides are TGTGCCATCAGTGAGTCGGGACAGGGTACGGTTCGCACTGAAGCTTTCTTT. Translation gives CAISESGQGTVRTEAFF.

The chain carries TRBV2 and TRBJ1-1; the D is unclear. The germline CDR1 and CDR2 sequences are SNHLY and FYNNEI. The V gene lost 6 bases and the J gene lost 5 bases, with 7 bases spanning the gap. The CDR3 sequence is 11 residues long. CDR3 DNA sequence: TGTGCCAGCAGGCGGGAGACTGAAGCTTTCTTT. Translation gives CASRRETEAFF. The variable domain in full, with the rest retrieved from reference TRBV2 and TRBJ1-1, is EPEVTQTPSHQVTQMGQEVILRCVPISNHLYFYWYRQILGQKVEFLVSFYNNEISEKSEIFDDQFSVERPDGSNFTLKIRSTKLEDSAMYFCASRRETEAFFGQGTRLTVV.

The CDR3 reads CASSQEGTGVNYGYTF. CDR3 in DNA: TGCGCCAGCAGCCAAGAAGGGACAGGGGTTAACTATGGCTACACCTTC. The chain recombines TRBV4-1 with TRBJ1-2, with 10 positions matching TRBD1. This CDR3 spans 16 amino acids. The V gene's germline CDR1 is MGHRA and CDR2 YSYEKL. Unmatched junction bases numbered 2, after V lost 0 bases and J lost 1 base.

The chain links TRBV30 to TRBJ2-1; no reliable D call. Trimming removed 4 bases at V and 0 bases at J, with 19 bases between. The germline CDR1 and CDR2 sequences are GTSNPN and SVGIG (reference sequence). This CDR3 has 17 residues. The CDR3 reads CAWIAWWRVSSYNEQFF. The CDR3, as DNA: TGTGCCTGGATTGCGTGGTGGCGTGTCAGCTCCTACAATGAGCAGTTCTTC.

This clone was seen just once. CDR3 in DNA: TGTGCCTCCTCGGACCGTATTGAGCAGTTCTTC. Translation gives CASSDRIEQFF. The V gene is TRBV19, the J gene TRBJ2-1; the D is unclear. The germline V gene encodes CDR1 LNHDA and CDR2 SQIVND (reference sequence). This CDR3 region has 11 residues. Deletions cut 11 bases from V and 9 bases from J, with 14 bases between.

This clone appeared many times. This chain joins TRBV14 and TRBJ2-1; D is unclear. V was shortened by 6 bases and J by 7 bases, with 16 bases between the two germline ends. The CDR3 has 14 amino acids. The germline V gene encodes CDR1 SGHDN and CDR2 FVKESK. The CDR3 nucleotides are TGTGCCAGCAGTGGCGCCAAAGTCTGGAATGAGCAGTTCTTC. It encodes CASSGAKVWNEQFF.

The genes are TRBV19 and TRBJ1-1; 9 bases are shared with TRBD1. The CDR3 is 14 residues long. J gave up 4 bases and V 10 bases, and 10 bases lay outside the gene matches. The germline V gene encodes CDR1 LNHDA and CDR2 SQIVND (reference sequence). The DNA for the CDR3 is TGTGCCACCACAGTTACAGGGGGCGGCACTGAAGCTTTCTTT. Amino acids: CATTVTGGGTEAFF.

As for this clone: This specimen includes other DNA sequences encoding the same CDR3. The J gene is TRBJ1-1, the V gene TRBV5-1; D is ambiguous. The V gene lost 1 base and the J gene lost 1 base, with 2 bases spanning the gap. Per the germline V gene, CDR1 is SGHRS and CDR2 is YFSETQ. The CDR3 extends over 12 amino acids. CDR3 protein: CASSLSNTEAFF. The CDR3 DNA follows: TGCGCCAGCAGCTTGTCGAACACTGAAGCTTTCTTT.

This rearrangement joins TRBV11-2 to TRBJ1-2; D is possibly TRBD1 (6 bases). Germline V gives CDR1 SGHAT, CDR2 FQNNGV. V gave up 2 bases and J gave up 6 bases, with 16 bases separating them. CDR3 length: 15 amino acids. CDR3 in amino acids: CASSLSQQGDNGYTF. DNA of the CDR3: TGTGCCAGCAGCTTATCCCAACAGGGAGATAATGGCTACACCTTC.

This clone has only a few counts. Other nucleotide sequences in the sample specify the same CDR3. The CDR3: CASSSTDTQYF. The CDR3 DNA sequence: TGTGCCAGCAGCAGCACAGATACGCAGTATTTT. The V call is TRBV7-2, the J call TRBJ2-3; D is unclear. The CDR3 extends over 11 amino acids. Trimming shortened V by 5 bases and J by 0 bases, and 0 bases separated the two germline ends. Looked up from germline, CDR1 is SGHTA and CDR2 is FQGNSA.

This clone came up a few times. The V and J genes are TRBV19 and TRBJ1-1; D gene ambiguous. CDR1 is LNHDA and CDR2 is SQIVND in the germline V gene (reference sequence). This CDR3 spans 14 amino acids. With 5 bases removed from V and 1 base from J, the gap between germline ends came to 11 bases. The CDR3 here is CASSGHPPNTEAFF. The CDR3 coding sequence is TGTGCCAGTAGTGGGCACCCCCCGAACACTGAAGCTTTCTTT.